These 7 T cell receptor beta chains came from one sample sequenced in a study of blood T cell repertoires in COVID-19. Produced via immunoSEQ multiplex PCR; TCRdb's table is partial and in-frame only. The sample lists 90,000 to 150,000 clones, about 90% occurring once. The sample consisted of peripheral blood. The receptors were gathered from a man aged 70-80 years who had recovered from COVID-19.

For the CDR3, the DNA is TGTGCCAGCAGCCCCGGACCGCGACTAGCGGGAGCAGGTGAGCAGTACTTC. Translation gives CASSPGPRLAGAGEQYF. The gene calls are TRBV7-9 and TRBJ2-7, with 12 bases fitting TRBD2. Germline V gene sequence: CDR1 SEHNR, CDR2 FQNEAQ (reference sequence). The V gene end was trimmed by 5 bases and the J gene end by 7 bases; junction bases not matched to a gene: 15. The CDR3 covers 17 residues.

V and J are TRBV25-1 and TRBJ2-1; 12 nucleotides line up with TRBD2. This CDR3 comprises 16 residues. The trim removed 2 bases at V and 4 bases at J, leaving 3 bases unmatched. The germline CDR1 and CDR2 sequences are MGHDK and SYGVNS. CDR3 in amino acids: CASSERLAGGYNEQFF. The CDR3 DNA reads TGTGCCAGCAGTGAAAGGCTAGCGGGAGGGTACAATGAGCAGTTCTTC. Together with reference TRBV25-1 and TRBJ2-1, the CDR3 gives the full variable domain: EADIYQTPRYLVIGTGKKITLECSQTMGHDKMYWYQQDPGMELHLIHYSYGVNSTEKGDLSSESTVSRIRTEHFPLTLESARPSHTSQYLCASSERLAGGYNEQFFGPGTRLTVL.

The chain carries TRBV6-2 or TRBV6-3 and TRBJ1-2; the D is unclear. Per germline, CDR1 MNHEY and CDR2 SVGEGT. Trimming left V 2 bases short and J 4 bases short, with 11 bases between. The CDR3 has 14 amino acids. In DNA form, the CDR3 reads TGTGCCAGCAGTTACGAACTGAACCTCTATGGCTACACCTTC. It translates to CASSYELNLYGYTF.

The CDR3 loop reads CASSTMTGGSGTGELFF. CDR3 in DNA: TGTGCCAGCAGCACCATGACAGGGGGCAGTGGCACCGGGGAGCTGTTTTTT. This rearrangement joins TRBV7-9 to TRBJ2-2, with 10 positions matching TRBD1. The CDR3 totals 17 residues. J lost 4 bases, V lost 5 bases, and 10 bases had no gene match. CDR1 and CDR2 from the germline V gene are SEHNR and FQNEAQ (reference sequence). The full variable domain, its missing parts supplied by reference TRBV7-9 and TRBJ2-2, is DTGVSQNPRHKITKRGQNVTFRCDPISEHNRLYWYRQTLGQGPEFLTYFQNEAQLEKSRLLSDRFSAERPKGSFSTLEIQRTEQGDSAMYLCASSTMTGGSGTGELFFGEGSRLTVL.

CDR3 residues: CASSRTGAGAYNEQFF. In DNA form, the CDR3 reads TGTGCCAGCAGCCGCACCGGTGCGGGCGCCTACAATGAGCAGTTCTTC. V usage is TRBV5-5 and J usage is TRBJ2-1, with a possible D match to TRBD2 (5 bases). Germline CDR1 SGHKS, CDR2 YYEKEE (reference sequence). V was trimmed by 4 bases and J by 2 bases, leaving 16 bases between them. CDR3 size: 16 residues. The whole variable domain, filled in from reference TRBV5-5 and TRBJ2-1, reads DAGVTQSPTHLIKTRGQQVTLRCSPISGHKSVSWYQQVLGQGPQFIFQYYEKEERGRGNFPDRFSARQFPNYSSELNVNALLLGDSALYLCASSRTGAGAYNEQFFGPGTRLTVL.

This clone was observed a handful of times. The chain carries TRBV4-1 and TRBJ1-5; perhaps TRBD1 as D (5 bases). The ends were cut back, 1 base at V and 7 bases at J, with 26 bases in the middle. The CDR3 is 19 residues long. In germline, CDR1 is MGHRA, CDR2 YSYEKL. This CDR3 reads CASSQGPQGTDLWVQPQHF. As DNA, the CDR3 is TGCGCCAGCAGCCAAGGGCCGCAGGGTACGGATTTATGGGTACAGCCCCAGCATTTT.

The chain employs TRBV19 and TRBJ1-6; possible D gene TRBD1, 6 bases. Deletions cut 5 bases from V and 4 bases from J, with 18 bases between. Germline loops: CDR1 LNHDA, CDR2 SQIVND (reference sequence). The CDR3 length is 17 residues. The CDR3 reads CASSSRQTGYYNSPLHF. CDR3 coding DNA: TGTGCCAGTAGTTCGCGTCAGACAGGCTATTATAATTCACCCCTCCACTTT.